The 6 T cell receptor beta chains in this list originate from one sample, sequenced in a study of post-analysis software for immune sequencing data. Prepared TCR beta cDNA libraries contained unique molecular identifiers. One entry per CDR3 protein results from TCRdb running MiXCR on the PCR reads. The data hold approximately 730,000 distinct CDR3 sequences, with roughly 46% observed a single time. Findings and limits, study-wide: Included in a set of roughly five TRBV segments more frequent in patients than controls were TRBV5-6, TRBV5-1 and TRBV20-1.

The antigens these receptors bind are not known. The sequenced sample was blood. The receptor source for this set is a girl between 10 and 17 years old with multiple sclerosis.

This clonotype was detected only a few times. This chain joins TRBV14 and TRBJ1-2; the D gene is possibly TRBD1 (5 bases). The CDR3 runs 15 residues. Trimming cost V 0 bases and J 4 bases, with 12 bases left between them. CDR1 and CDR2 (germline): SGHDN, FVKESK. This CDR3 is CASSQDTGGSYGYTF. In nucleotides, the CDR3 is TGTGCCAGCAGCCAAGATACAGGAGGCTCCTATGGCTACACCTTC.

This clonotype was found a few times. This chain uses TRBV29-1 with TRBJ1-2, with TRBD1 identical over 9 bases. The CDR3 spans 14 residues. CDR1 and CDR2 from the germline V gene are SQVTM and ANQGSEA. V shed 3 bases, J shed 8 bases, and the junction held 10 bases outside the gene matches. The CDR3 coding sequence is TGCAGCGTTGATGGGTCCCGGGACAGGGACGGCTACACCTTC. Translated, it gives CSVDGSRDRDGYTF.

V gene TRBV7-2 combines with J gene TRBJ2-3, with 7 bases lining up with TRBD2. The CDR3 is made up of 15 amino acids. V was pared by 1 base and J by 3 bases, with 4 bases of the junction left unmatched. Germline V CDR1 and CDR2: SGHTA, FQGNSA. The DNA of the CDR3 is TGTGCCAGCAGCTTAGGCGGGAGAGAGACAGATACGCAGTATTTT. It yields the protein CASSLGGRETDTQYF.

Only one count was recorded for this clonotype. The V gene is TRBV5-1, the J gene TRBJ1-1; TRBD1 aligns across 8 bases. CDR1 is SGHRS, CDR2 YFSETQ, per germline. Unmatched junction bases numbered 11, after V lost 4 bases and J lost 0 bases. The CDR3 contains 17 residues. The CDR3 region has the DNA TGCGCCAGCAGCCCTTACTACAGGGGGGTTATGAACACTGAAGCTTTCTTT. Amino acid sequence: CASSPYYRGVMNTEAFF. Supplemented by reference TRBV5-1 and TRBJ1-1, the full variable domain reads KAGVTQTPRYLIKTRGQQVTLSCSPISGHRSVSWYQQTPGQGLQFLFEYFSETQRNKGNFPGRFSGRQFSNSRSEMNVSTLELGDSALYLCASSPYYRGVMNTEAFFGQGTRLTVV.

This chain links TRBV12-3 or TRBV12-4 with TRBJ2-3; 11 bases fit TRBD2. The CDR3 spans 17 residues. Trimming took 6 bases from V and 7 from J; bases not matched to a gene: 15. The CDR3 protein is CASSRTGLAGGIYTQYF. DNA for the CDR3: TGTGCCAGCAGCCGGACGGGGCTAGCGGGAGGTATATATACGCAGTATTTT.

The CDR3 region has the DNA TGTGCCAGCAGCGCCCTGGGTAGCGGGAGGACAGATACGCAGTATTTT. Protein sequence: CASSALGSGRTDTQYF. The chain joins TRBV7-9 to TRBJ2-3; 10 bases line up with TRBD2. The V segment lost 5 bases and the J segment 3 bases; nucleotides outside the gene matches: 8. This CDR3 is 16 amino acids long. Germline lookup yields CDR1 SEHNR and CDR2 FQNEAQ (reference sequence).